These 30 T cell receptor beta chains were all obtained from the same sample, sequenced in a study of T cell clonality in common variable immunodeficiency. The method was immunoSEQ multiplex PCR; TCRdb's version includes in-frame clones alone and lacks a portion of them. This sample carries under 35,000 clones, none of them present only once. The sample taken for sequencing was peripheral blood mononuclear cells. The receptors come from a person aged 18 to 70 in good health.

This clone has a count of ten or more. The sequence runs out 3 residues before the end of the CDR3; the remainder is reconstructed from the germline J gene. V is TRBV20-1 and J is TRBJ2-3, with TRBD2 matching over 10 bases. After removal of 6 bases from V and 1 base from J, the junction contained 7 bases not matched to a gene. The CDR3 spans 15 residues. Germline values: CDR1 DFQATT, CDR2 SNEGSKA (reference sequence). Incomplete CDR3 DNA: TGCAGTGCCCCGTCCGGGACTAGCGGCACAGATACG. Its translation: CSAPSGTSGTDT. The full-length CDR3 reads as CSAPSGTSGTDTQYF.

This clone appeared many times. The read comes to an end 3 residues before the CDR3 does, leaving the germline J gene to fill in the end. This sequence joins TRBV9 and TRBJ2-3, with D uncertain. Germline CDR1 and CDR2: SGDLS and YYNGEE. V dropped 0 bases and J dropped 2 bases, with 7 bases sitting between them. The CDR3 runs 14 residues. This CDR3 reads CASSVVPHTDTQYF. The sequenced part of the CDR3 DNA is TGTGCCAGCAGCGTAGTTCCCCACACAGATACG.

Of note for this clone: The CDR3 is cut off 3 residues early in the read; its end comes from the germline J gene. This chain joins TRBV20-1 and TRBJ1-3; a possible D gene is TRBD1 (6 bases). The V and J ends lost 6 bases and 4 bases respectively, with 13 bases between them. CDR1 is DFQATT and CDR2 is SNEGSKA in the germline V gene (reference sequence). There are 13 residues in the CDR3. The CDR3 is CSATQGRGNTIYF. CDR3 DNA (partial): TGCAGTGCCACCCAGGGGAGAGGAAACACC.

This clone was seen ten or more times. Read coverage stops 3 residues before the CDR3 terminus; the germline J gene supplies the remainder. The rearrangement uses TRBV2 and TRBJ2-5; 8 bases are a match to TRBD2. Germline V lookup: CDR1 SNHLY, CDR2 FYNNEI. V lost 7 bases and J lost 1; bases outside the gene matches: 11. This CDR3 comprises 16 residues. Incomplete CDR3 DNA: TGTGCCAGCACCCCCCGGGCAGCGGGAGTCCAAGAGACC. The encoded protein is CASTPRAAGVQET. The CDR3 reads in full as CASTPRAAGVQETQYF. Variable domain in full (rest from reference TRBV2 and TRBJ2-5): EPEVTQTPSHQVTQMGQEVILRCVPISNHLYFYWYRQILGQKVEFLVSFYNNEISEKSEIFDDQFSVERPDGSNFTLKIRSTKLEDSAMYFCASTPRAAGVQETQYFGPGTRLLVL.

This clone was seen many times. The read is 3 residues too short to cover the CDR3 end, so that end is filled in from the germline J gene. Within the sample, other DNA sequences also encode this same CDR3. J is TRBJ1-3 and V is TRBV14, with D possibly TRBD1 on 5 matching bases. The CDR3 length is 14 residues. V shed 5 bases and J shed 2 bases, with 10 bases lying between them. Per germline, CDR1 SGHDN and CDR2 FVKESK. The sequenced part of the CDR3 DNA is TGTGCCAGCAGCGATCTAGGGGCTGGAAACACC. Its protein is CASSDLGAGNT. The entire CDR3 is CASSDLGAGNTIYF.

In its sample, this clone was seen many times. Sequencing ends 3 residues short of the CDR3 end; the germline J gene provides the rest. This chain uses TRBV29-1 with TRBJ2-2, with D maybe TRBD1 (6 bases). Germline V gene sequence: CDR1 SQVTM, CDR2 ANQGSEA. CDR3 length: 12 residues. Trimming stripped 6 bases from V and 7 bases from J, with 12 bases between. CDR3 loop: CSVIQGSGELFF. CDR3 bases read: TGCAGCGTAATACAGGGTAGCGGGGAG.

This clone was counted many times. The CDR3 extends 3 residues past the end of the read, so its final part is completed from the germline J gene. J is TRBJ2-1 and V is TRBV11-2, with D tentatively TRBD1 (5 bases). V was trimmed by 5 bases and J by 3 bases, leaving 14 bases between them. The CDR3 runs to 15 residues. Germline V gene data show CDR1 as SGHAT and CDR2 as FQNNGV. The part of the CDR3 DNA that was read is TGTGCCAGCAGCCCCAGCCAGGGCAGCTACAATGAG. This encodes CASSPSQGSYNE. The whole CDR3 sequence is CASSPSQGSYNEQFF.

On this clone itself: Read sequence stops 3 residues before the CDR3 end, and the germline J gene provides the missing end. The chain is built from TRBV4-2 and TRBJ2-7, with 10 bases matching TRBD2. Germline V gene lookup returns CDR1 LGHNA and CDR2 YNFKEQ. The V segment lost 0 bases and the J segment 2 bases; nucleotides outside the gene matches: 10. This CDR3 comprises 18 residues. The CDR3 is CASSQDNSGGSNPYEQYF. The covered CDR3 bases are TGTGCCAGCAGCCAAGATAATAGCGGGGGGTCCAACCCCTACGAG.

This clone was observed at least ten times. Sequencing ends 3 residues short of the CDR3 end; the germline J gene provides the rest. The chain has TRBV5-1 and TRBJ1-1; D gene uncertain. Per germline, CDR1 SGHRS and CDR2 YFSETQ. V was pared by 5 bases and J by 0 bases, with 11 bases between. The CDR3 has 14 amino acids. Partial CDR3 DNA: TGCGCCAGCAGTAGCTTAGTAATGAACACTGAA. Protein product: CASSSLVMNTE. The whole CDR3 is CASSSLVMNTEAFF.

This clone was counted many times. A much larger clone is a single base away; this may be a read error. The read falls 3 residues short of the CDR3 end, and the missing part is taken from the germline J gene. This sequence joins TRBV7-9 and TRBJ1-2; unclear D gene. Germline loops: CDR1 SEHNR, CDR2 FQNEAQ (reference sequence). The CDR3 has 14 residues. The CDR3 here is CASSLQSGVGGYTF. The DNA read from the CDR3 is TGTGCCAGCAGCTTACAAAGCGGGGTAGGCGGC.

This clone was detected ten times or more. The read finishes 3 residues shy of the CDR3 end, and the germline J gene is used to complete it. The chain is built from TRBV5-6 and TRBJ2-7; TRBD1 is a possible D gene (5 bases). Per germline, CDR1 SGHDT and CDR2 YYEEEE. The CDR3 is 13 residues long. Trimming removed 3 bases from V and 2 bases from J, with 9 bases in between. The CDR3 bases that were read are TGTGCCAGCAGCTCACCAGGGACCTACGAG. Its protein product is CASSSPGTYE. From start to end, the CDR3 is CASSSPGTYEQYF.

Many counts were recorded for this clone. The CDR3 is cut off 3 residues early in the read; its end comes from the germline J gene. The chain uses TRBV7-2 and TRBJ2-4, with D possibly being TRBD2 (7 bases). The ends were cut back, 7 bases at V and 9 bases at J, with 19 bases in the middle. Germline loops: CDR1 SGHTA, CDR2 FQGNSA. The CDR3 spans 14 residues. Partial CDR3 DNA: TGTGCCAGCACCTCGTACTCGGGGGGCGGCATT. Translated: CASTSYSGGGI. The CDR3, in full, reads CASTSYSGGGIQYF.

This clone was observed many times. The read terminates 3 residues ahead of where the CDR3 ends, so the germline J gene completes it. The V gene is TRBV19, the J gene TRBJ1-1; TRBD1 aligns across 8 bases. V was clipped by 5 bases and J by 3 bases; unmatched bases: 5. The CDR3 has 14 residues. The germline gives CDR1 LNHDA, CDR2 SQIVND (reference sequence). CDR3 amino acids: CASSPRQGYTEAFF. Partial CDR3 DNA: TGTGCCAGTAGTCCCCGACAGGGGTACACTGAA.

This clone was seen repeatedly, ten times or more. Coverage ceases 3 residues before the CDR3 finishes, and the germline J gene fills in the end. This chain connects TRBV2 to TRBJ2-3; possibly TRBD1 for D (6 bases). The germline V gene encodes CDR1 SNHLY and CDR2 FYNNEI. The CDR3 covers 12 residues. CDR3 DNA (partial): TGTGCCAGCAGTGAAGACAGGGTCACG. Amino acid sequence: CASSEDRVT. The entire CDR3 reads CASSEDRVTQYF.

This clone occurred many times. The read ends 3 residues before the CDR3 terminus; that terminus is restored from the germline J gene. The V gene is TRBV6-2 or TRBV6-3, the J gene TRBJ2-7, with 8 bases fitting TRBD1. This CDR3 is 15 amino acids long. The germline gives CDR1 MNHEY, CDR2 SVGEGT. J was trimmed by 2 bases and V by 2 bases; bases with no gene match: 5. The CDR3 DNA, read in part, is TGTGCCAGCAGTTACGGGGCAGGGGGCGCCTACGAG. Translating it yields CASSYGAGGAYE. The full CDR3 protein reads CASSYGAGGAYEQYF.

In this sample, this clone turned up many times. The sequence runs out 3 residues before the end of the CDR3; the remainder is reconstructed from the germline J gene. The chain joins TRBV29-1 to TRBJ2-3, with 7 bases aligning to TRBD1. With V trimmed by 1 base and J by 2 bases, 3 bases remained unmatched. The CDR3 consists of 14 residues. Germline CDR1 reads SQVTM; CDR2 reads ANQGSEA. The sequenced CDR3 bases are TGCAGCGTTGAAGGACAGGGCTACACAGATACG. Amino acids: CSVEGQGYTDT. The entire CDR3 protein is CSVEGQGYTDTQYF.

This clone was counted ten times or more. The CDR3 is cut off 3 residues early in the read; its end comes from the germline J gene. V and J are TRBV19 and TRBJ2-3, with D tentatively TRBD2 (7 bases). Per germline, CDR1 LNHDA and CDR2 SQIVND (reference sequence). This CDR3 is 14 amino acids long. V was trimmed by 8 bases and J by 1 base, leaving 13 bases between them. Here the CDR3 reads CASGEGGGTDTQYF. CDR3 DNA, as far as it was read: TGTGCCAGTGGGGAGGGGGGGGGCACAGATACG.

The table lists this clone with many counts. The read terminates 3 residues before the CDR3 end, so the remaining end is supplied by the germline J gene. V gene TRBV20-1 combines with J gene TRBJ2-3; 8 bases line up with TRBD2. Trimming cost V 0 bases and J 1 base; bases outside gene matches: 6. Germline V gives CDR1 DFQATT, CDR2 SNEGSKA (reference sequence). CDR3 size: 16 residues. The CDR3 is CSARDLSTSGTDTQYF. CDR3 DNA, as far as it was read: TGCAGTGCTAGAGATCTGTCGACTAGCGGCACAGATACG.

Ten or more counts support this clone. The missing CDR3 end, 3 residues past where the read stops, is filled in from the germline J gene. The chain joins TRBV20-1 to TRBJ2-3, with unresolved D. Deletions cut 6 bases from V and 7 bases from J, with 14 bases between. Germline-derived CDR1 and CDR2 are DFQATT and SNEGSKA (reference sequence). The CDR3 loop spans 12 amino acids. CDR3 bases read: TGCAGTGCGGCGACTCAGCCAAATACG. It codes for CSAATQPNT. The whole CDR3 protein reads CSAATQPNTQYF.

This clone was picked up many times. The CDR3 end lies 3 residues beyond the end of the read and is filled in from the germline J gene. This chain joins TRBV5-4 and TRBJ1-1; 12 nucleotides agree with TRBD1. CDR1 is SGHNT, CDR2 YYREEE, per germline (reference sequence). The CDR3 has 15 amino acids. The CDR3 protein is CASSEKGQGARNAFF. Incomplete CDR3 DNA: TGTGCCAGCAGCGAAAAGGGACAGGGGGCGCGTAAT.

This clone turned up a few times. Partial CDR3 DNA: TGTGCCAGCAGTTACTCGAGAGAGGACACAGATACC. Amino acid sequence: CASSYSREDTDT. The whole CDR3 protein reads CASSYSREDTDTYTF. V is TRBV6-2 or TRBV6-3 and J is TRBJ1-2; TRBD1 is a possible D gene (5 bases). The read ends 3 residues before the CDR3 terminus; that terminus is restored from the germline J gene. The V gene's germline CDR1 is MNHEY and CDR2 SVGEGT. This CDR3 is built from 15 residues.

The table lists this clone with many counts. Read data end 3 residues before the CDR3 end; the end is taken from the germline J gene. This rearrangement joins TRBV20-1 to TRBJ2-7, with D tentatively TRBD2 (7 bases). CDR1 and CDR2 (germline): DFQATT, SNEGSKA (reference sequence). This CDR3 contains 13 residues. The V end lost 5 bases, the J end lost 0 bases, and 11 bases lay between the germline ends. The CDR3 DNA, read in part, is TGCAGTGCTTCCGGGGGGCCCTCCTACGAG. Amino acid sequence: CSASGGPSYE. The entire CDR3 is CSASGGPSYEQYF.

Many counts were recorded for this clone. The read gets to within 3 residues of the CDR3 end, and the germline J gene fills in the rest. The gene calls are TRBV20-1 and TRBJ2-1; 13 positions match TRBD2. In germline, CDR1 is DFQATT, CDR2 SNEGSKA (reference sequence). Germline trimming cut 6 bases from V and 7 bases from J; bases unmatched to any gene: 9. There are 15 residues in the CDR3. Incomplete CDR3 DNA: TGCAGTGCAAGGACTAGCGGGAGAAAATGGAATGAG. It encodes CSARTSGRKWNE. The full CDR3 protein reads CSARTSGRKWNEQFF.

This clone appeared many times. The read is 3 residues too short to cover the CDR3 end, so that end is filled in from the germline J gene. V and J are TRBV20-1 and TRBJ2-7; 9 bases fit TRBD1. Germline V gives CDR1 DFQATT, CDR2 SNEGSKA (reference sequence). The CDR3 has 14 residues. J lost 5 bases, V lost 6 bases, and 11 bases had no gene match. The CDR3 here is CSAVWDREINEQYF. CDR3 bases read: TGCAGTGCCGTATGGGACAGGGAGATCAACGAG.

Many counts were recorded for this clone. The read is 3 residues too short to cover the CDR3 end, so that end is filled in from the germline J gene. The V call is TRBV2, the J call TRBJ2-7; TRBD2 matches 12 bases. Germline V gives CDR1 SNHLY, CDR2 FYNNEI. CDR3 size: 18 residues. V shed 0 bases, J shed 6 bases, and the junction held 12 bases outside the gene matches. CDR3 residues: CASSEAGGGLAGPAEQYF. The sequenced part of the CDR3 DNA is TGTGCCAGCAGTGAAGCGGGGGGGGGACTAGCGGGCCCTGCCGAG.

This clone came up many times. CDR3 protein: CASSEALRRGDTQYF. Incomplete CDR3 DNA: TGTGCCAGCAGTGAAGCCCTACGGCGGGGAGATACG. The chain combines TRBV6-1 with TRBJ2-3, with D tentatively TRBD2 (6 bases). The read stops 3 residues short of the end of the CDR3; the missing end is completed from the germline J gene. The V gene lost 0 bases and the J gene lost 5 bases, with 12 bases spanning the gap. Germline CDR1 reads MNHNS; CDR2 reads SASEGT. The CDR3 has 15 residues.

This clone was seen many times. The observed sequence ends 3 residues before the CDR3 terminus, with the missing tail filled in from the germline J gene. The V gene is TRBV7-9, the J gene TRBJ2-4, with D maybe TRBD1 (6 bases). Germline-derived CDR1 and CDR2 are SEHNR and FQNEAQ (reference sequence). V gave up 5 bases and J gave up 5 bases, with 13 bases separating them. The CDR3 is 14 amino acids. The CDR3 bases that were read are TGTGCCAGCAGCGGTCGGAAGGGGGAAAACATT. Its protein product is CASSGRKGENI. The entire CDR3 reads CASSGRKGENIQYF.

In this sample, this clone turned up a few times. CDR3 DNA (partial): TGTGCCAGCAGCCACAGGGGGATCACAGATACC. It encodes CASSHRGITDT. From start to end, the CDR3 is CASSHRGITDTYTF. The rearrangement links TRBV7-9 to TRBJ1-2, with TRBD1 matching 8 bases. The read terminates 3 residues ahead of where the CDR3 ends, so the germline J gene completes it. This CDR3 contains 14 residues. Germline CDR1 and CDR2: SEHNR and FQNEAQ (reference sequence).

This clone was found many times. The read is 3 residues too short to cover the CDR3 end, so that end is filled in from the germline J gene. The chain couples TRBV30 to TRBJ1-2; possibly TRBD1 for D (5 bases). Per the germline V gene, CDR1 is GTSNPN and CDR2 is SVGIG (reference sequence). V was shortened by 5 bases and J by 6 bases, with 13 bases between the two germline ends. CDR3 length: 12 residues. The CDR3 spells CAWGRDSHGYTF. CDR3 DNA, as far as it was read: TGTGCCTGGGGAAGGGACTCCCATGGC.

Remarks on this clone: The observed sequence ends 3 residues before the CDR3 terminus, with the missing tail filled in from the germline J gene. The chain has TRBV30 and TRBJ2-4; TRBD2 might be the D (6 bases). From germline, CDR1 is GTSNPN and CDR2 SVGIG (reference sequence). CDR3 length: 11 amino acids. Here the CDR3 reads CAAGQNYGQYF. The CDR3 bases that were read are TGTGCCGCGGGGCAGAACTATGGT.